The source of this T cell receptor beta chain is a study of blood T cell repertoires in COVID-19. Whole-study context: Acute and convalescent COVID-19 specimens originated in the United States, Italy and Spain. Sources were T cells, B-cell-depleted T cells, or PBMCs; the material itself was cDNA or gDNA.

In the original workflow: Reference gene primer amplification gave nucleated cell count estimates. Produced via immunoSEQ multiplex PCR; TCRdb's table is partial and in-frame only. V, J and clone size were drawn from that table, and D and trimming were deduced from the DNA. The data hold about 120,000 clones, with roughly 90% observed a single time. From germline, CDR1 is MDHEN and CDR2 SYDVKM. The V end was cut by 4 bases, the J end by 11 bases, with 11 bases between. The length of the CDR3 is 11 residues. The TCR originated in a human donor in a cohort sampled during active COVID-19. Sequenced input: peripheral blood. V and J are TRBV28 and TRBJ1-1; D is uncertain. CDR3 region: CASSSSPRAFF. The CDR3 DNA follows: TGTGCCAGCAGTTCGAGCCCCCGGGCTTTCTTT.